This entry is about one T cell receptor (beta chain). Original handling: From reference gene primer amplification, estimates of nucleated cell counts were derived. Sequencing was performed with immunoSEQ multiplex PCR; in TCRdb, only in-frame clones are kept and a portion is missing. V and J calls and clone size are those listed in that table; D and trimming were worked out from the DNA. The repertoire holds 140,000 to 150,000 clones, with 81% as singletons. This sample was included in a study of blood T cell repertoires in COVID-19. V gave up 0 bases and J gave up 6 bases; unmatched junction bases: 11. The CDR3 runs 17 residues. The germline V gene encodes CDR1 SGHTA and CDR2 FQGTGA.

The receptor's source is a human donor in a cohort sampled during active COVID-19. Sequencing was carried out using peripheral blood. The chain combines TRBV7-3 with TRBJ2-1, with 7 bases fitting TRBD1. The CDR3 DNA reads TGTGCCAGCAGCTTAACCTGGCGACAGGGTCGATTCAATGAGCAGTTCTTC. It translates to CASSLTWRQGRFNEQFF.